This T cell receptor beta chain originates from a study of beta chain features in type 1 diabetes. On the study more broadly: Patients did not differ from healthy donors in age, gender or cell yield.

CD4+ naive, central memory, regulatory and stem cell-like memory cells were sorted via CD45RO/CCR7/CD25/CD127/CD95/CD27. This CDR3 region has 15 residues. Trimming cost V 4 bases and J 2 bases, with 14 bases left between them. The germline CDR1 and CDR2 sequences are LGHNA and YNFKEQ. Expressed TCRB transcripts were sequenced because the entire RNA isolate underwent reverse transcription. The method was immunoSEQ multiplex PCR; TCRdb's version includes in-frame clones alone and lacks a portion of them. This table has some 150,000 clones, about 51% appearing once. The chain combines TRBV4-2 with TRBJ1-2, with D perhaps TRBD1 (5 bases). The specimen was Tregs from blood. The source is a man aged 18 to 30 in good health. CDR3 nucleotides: TGTGCCAGCAGCCTACATCGGGGGTCCAACTATGGCTACACCTTC. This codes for CASSLHRGSNYGYTF.